This T cell receptor beta chain derives from a study of T cell changes during pregnancy in multiple sclerosis (dated by TCRdb to about 2019). With regard to the full study: Changes in the T cell repertoire over the course of pregnancy were examined in this study in women with multiple sclerosis.

The V end gives up 1 base and the J end 5 bases, leaving 1 base in the junction not matched to a gene. The CDR3, cysteine through phenylalanine, is 12 amino acids long. Only the CDR3 DNA stays, 36 bases, in frame from base 1. CDR1 and CDR2 are drawn from the germline V gene (reference sequence): GTSNPN, SVGIG. Receptors were amplified or captured by the immunoSEQ multiplex PCR assay. The source is immuneACCESS, and TCRdb retained only in-frame sequences with V and J called. Part of the clones is not carried over; for the studies checked, unresolved V genes explain less than half of this, and the remainder is unexplained. This sample holds about 43,000 clones; under 90% were observed only once. The ten top clones hold about 4.7% of the sample. For this clone: There is no known antigen for this receptor. Base qualities are not recorded, but no much larger clone differs from it by a single base.

The clonotype comes from a female donor in good health, enrolled as a control in a pregnancy study. The chain couples TRBV30 to TRBJ2-5; TRBD2 fits 7 bases in the junction. The specimen comprised peripheral blood, sampled in the second trimester of pregnancy. The nucleotides are TGTGCCTGGAGTGGGGGAGGGGAGACCCAGTACTTC. This translates into CAWSGGGETQYF.